Listed below are T cell receptor beta chains from one sample, sequenced in a study of cytomegalovirus exposure and HLA in healthy donors. The table came from immunoSEQ multiplex PCR; TCRdb's copy has only in-frame clones and leaves some out. Seen here are over 100,000 clones, over 60% observed once, and the top ten hold over 4%. Sequencing was carried out using PBMCs. The source is a young man in good health and CMV-seropositive. Each CDR3 is given with its conserved first and last residue. Each record gives: CDR3 length, V gene, D gene, CDR3 protein. The D gene is left open where the match is weak.

>17|TRBV16|NA
CASSHLGRGRPYQPQHF
>12|TRBV28|NA
CASSVPGEPQHF
>19|TRBV14|TRBD1
CASSRTRRGQAILGYEQYF
>15|TRBV11-2|TRBD1
CASSLDQGGNTEAFF
>15|TRBV4-3|TRBD1
CASSHDGTAPYGYTF
>13|TRBV28|NA
CASCGYSNQPQHF
>14|TRBV28|NA
CASSLRSGFNEQYF
>15|TRBV6-4|NA
CASSEGQDYNSPLHF
>11|TRBV6-1|TRBD1
CASRLGTGEFF
>16|TRBV5-6|TRBD1
CASSWTRQGLLYEQYF
>20|TRBV7-4|TRBD2
CASSLEGTSGGHNLGETQYF
>15|TRBV7-2|NA
CASNPVAVSFYEQYF
>13|TRBV29-1|TRBD2
CSVGGANYNEQFF
>13|TRBV27|NA
CASSLQGFEKLFF
>13|TRBV9|TRBD2
CASTGLVTDTQYF